This T cell receptor beta chain originates from a study of shared clonotypes between healthy human individuals (dated by TCRdb to 2018 to 2021). With respect to the entire study: The cohort comprised a couple of women and a few men aged 18 to 49 years. Per donor, three plates each were used for CD4 naive and CD4 memory, two for CD8 naive, and one for CD8 memory. To estimate repertoire size and how much clonotype sharing occurs between individuals, the study deeply sequenced the blood TCR repertoires of roughly 5 healthy adults. Different laboratories and diverse techniques were used to prepare libraries and sequence TCR repertoires, to increase sequencing depth and limit assay-specific biases. Between about 0.94 and 8.9 billion PBMCs per donor were obtained by leukapheresis.

Using the deep immunoSEQ assay, multiplex PCR amplified TCR CDR3 regions from genomic DNA. Extracted genomic DNA from each cell subset was spread evenly across all wells of several immunoSEQ 96-well plates, with each plate serving as a replicate. For sorted subsets, 150 to 250 ng of genomic DNA, equivalent to around 29,000 T cell genomes, went into each replicate PCR. Purified libraries were measured with a Qubit 3.0 fluorometer, size-checked on a Bioanalyzer 2100, and measured again with the KAPA Library Quantification kit. Every immunoSEQ 96-well plate was sequenced on a dedicated single-read 150-cycle Illumina NextSeq 550 flow cell. The original methods were these. The immunoSEQ output contained only junctional sequences without quality scores, so filtering could not match that applied to full-length reads. Sequences were annotated with PyIR, a Python wrapper for IgBLAST v1.9, using IMGT germline references to assign V/J genes and CDR3. Reads with weak V/J assignments (E-value above 1e-6), missing CDR3, stop codons, out-of-frame junctions, or ambiguous translated residues were removed. A V3J clonotype was defined by an identical inferred V gene, J gene, and CDR3 amino acid sequence. To compute the percentage overlap between repertoires, the number of shared unique clonotypes was divided by the size of the smaller repertoire. Three approaches were used to assess repertoire richness: RTK rarefaction, the Chao1 estimator, and Recon v2.1 estimates of unobserved clonotypes. For all TCRbeta clonotypes obtained by the gDNA method from a few donors, generation probabilities were computed with OLGA. What TCRdb holds here is the immuneACCESS table cut down to in-frame rearrangements. Part of the clones is not present; checked against another copy, under half of the missing clones reflect an unresolved V gene, and the others are unexplained. The DNA gave D and trimming, while V, J and clone size come from that table. Within this sample are over a million clones, with roughly 95% of them counted one time only. The biggest ten clones account for roughly 1.1% of the sample.

Donors were healthy HIV-negative adults with no recently reported acute infections or vaccinations. Every donor was a Caucasian adult residing in Nashville, Tennessee, USA. CD4+ T cells were enriched by magnetic negative selection; naive cells were then positively selected on CD45RA, and the negative fraction formed the memory subset. Blood was collected by leukapheresis, and PBMCs were isolated by Ficoll-Histopaque density gradient centrifugation and then cryopreserved in liquid nitrogen vapor phase. Analytical flow cytometry was used to check the purity and quantity of each magnetically sorted T cell population. From each sorted fraction, genomic DNA was isolated and quantified by UV absorbance on a Nanodrop 2000c. After removal of 0 bases from V and 4 bases from J, the junction retains 2 bases not matched to a gene. Measured from the cysteine to the phenylalanine, the CDR3 is 16 residues long. The CDR3 DNA has 48 bases and is translated from base 1. According to the germline V gene, CDR1 reads SGHRS and CDR2 reads YFSETQ.

A remark on this clone: Its antigen target is currently unknown. One base away there is no much larger clone; base qualities are not given. Other nucleotide sequences in the sample specify the same CDR3.

The research as a whole found: Sampling was limited to blood, and TCR repertoires in tissue likely differ from TCR repertoires in blood. Larger estimated clonotype richness was generally found for naive subsets than for memory subsets. Even with the large sequencing depth, rarefaction of the sorted-subset datasets indicated that sequencing was incomplete. When a handful of donors were compared, the shared fraction of clonotypes was about 5% for naive CD4, around 3.6% for naive CD8, roughly 2.5% for memory CD4, and 0.35% to 0.4% for memory CD8. Pairwise subsampling indicated that sequencing depth was expected to affect the degree of clonotype sharing among donors. Because the study included a small number of donors, the genetic and exposure-history diversity represented was limited. Higher generation probabilities were observed for clonotypes shared by all four sorted-subset donors than for non-shared clonotypes.

The sequence was collected from a man aged 25-40 years in good health. What was sequenced was naive CD4+ T cells sorted from blood. In the paper's terms, the cell subset or site label means: CD45RA+ positively selected. The chain was built from TRBV5-1 and TRBJ2-2, with 11 bases in between that match TRBD1. The CDR3 reads as follows: CASSLAGQGATGELFF. Here is the DNA: TGCGCCAGCAGCTTGGCTGGACAGGGGGCCACCGGGGAGCTGTTTTTT.